The 28 T cell receptor beta chains listed next were all sequenced from one sample in a study of T cell responses to AZD1222 COVID-19 vaccine. Profiling relied on immunoSEQ multiplex PCR, and the TCRdb table lists in-frame clones only, not all of them. Among about 150,000 clones listed, approximately 90% were seen once. The specimen was peripheral blood, collected 28 days after the second AZD1222 dose. The receptors stem from an adult who received the AZD1222 COVID-19 vaccine.

The rearrangement uses TRBV30 and TRBJ1-5, with 7 bases fitting TRBD1. Germline CDR1 GTSNPN, CDR2 SVGIG (reference sequence). The CDR3 is 13 residues long. The V segment lost 7 bases and the J segment 2 bases; nucleotides outside the gene matches: 5. The CDR3 nucleotides are TGTGCCTCAACAACAGGGGGCAATCAGCCCCAGCATTTT. This codes for CASTTGGNQPQHF.

V and J are TRBV10-3 and TRBJ2-3; D could derive from TRBD1 or TRBD2 (6 bases each). CDR1 is ENHRY, CDR2 SYGVKD, per germline. V was clipped by 10 bases and J by 0 bases, with 14 bases between them. The CDR3 consists of 14 residues. The chain's CDR3 is CATKGGGSTDTQYF. CDR3 coding DNA: TGTGCCACAAAGGGGGGCGGGAGCACAGATACGCAGTATTTT.

The CDR3 sequence is CASSLVTGQAFF. The DNA for the CDR3 is TGTGCCAGCAGTTTAGTGACAGGGCAAGCTTTCTTT. The genes are TRBV27 and TRBJ1-1, with 7 bases aligning to TRBD1. The CDR3 spans 12 residues. The J segment lost 9 bases and the V segment lost 2 bases, leaving 3 bases of the junction unmatched. Germline V gene lookup returns CDR1 MNHEY and CDR2 SMNVEV (reference sequence).

The count of this clone is one. The J gene is TRBJ1-2, the V gene TRBV7-9; D not resolved. CDR3 size: 11 residues. Germline V CDR1 and CDR2: SEHNR, FQNEAQ (reference sequence). V shed 0 bases and J shed 8 bases, with 4 bases lying between them. CDR3 sequence (DNA): TGTGCCAGCAGCTTAGCGTTAGGCTACACCTTC. It is translated as CASSLALGYTF. The whole variable domain, filled in from reference TRBV7-9 and TRBJ1-2, reads DTGVSQNPRHKITKRGQNVTFRCDPISEHNRLYWYRQTLGQGPEFLTYFQNEAQLEKSRLLSDRFSAERPKGSFSTLEIQRTEQGDSAMYLCASSLALGYTFGSGTRLTVV.

The J gene is TRBJ1-2, the V gene TRBV7-2; no reliable D call. This CDR3 has 13 residues. V shed 0 bases and J shed 4 bases, with 6 bases lying between them. From germline, CDR1 is SGHTA and CDR2 FQGNSA. The CDR3 nucleotides are TGTGCCAGCAGCTTAGCAGTTCTCTATGGCTACACCTTC. Translating it yields CASSLAVLYGYTF.

The chain uses TRBV19 and TRBJ1-6; D is undetermined. The CDR3 totals 16 residues. Germline values: CDR1 LNHDA, CDR2 SQIVND (reference sequence). With 8 bases removed from V and 6 bases from J, the gap between germline ends came to 20 bases. Here the CDR3 reads CASGQGPDRRNSPLHF. CDR3 bases: TGTGCCAGTGGTCAAGGACCCGATCGGCGTAATTCACCCCTCCACTTT.

The chain recombines TRBV7-2 with TRBJ1-2; 9 bases align to TRBD1. Germline trimming cut 4 bases from V and 6 bases from J; bases unmatched to any gene: 12. From germline, CDR1 is SGHTA and CDR2 FQGNSA. The CDR3 sequence is 16 residues long. The CDR3: CASSSSPGQGWDGYTF. The CDR3 bases are TGTGCCAGCAGCTCTAGCCCGGGACAGGGATGGGATGGCTACACCTTC.

The chain employs TRBV10-3 and TRBJ2-3, with 9 positions matching TRBD2. This CDR3 contains 18 residues. Germline CDR1 is ENHRY and CDR2 is SYGVKD. The V and J ends lost 6 bases and 0 bases, in that order; junction bases with no gene match: 13. The CDR3 region is CAIRRASGGTTSTDTQYF. The DNA of the CDR3 is TGTGCCATCAGACGAGCGAGCGGGGGGACTACTAGCACAGATACGCAGTATTTT.

The J gene is TRBJ1-5, the V gene TRBV5-6; the match to TRBD1 covers 7 bases. Unmatched junction bases numbered 11, after V lost 5 bases and J lost 0 bases. The CDR3 is made up of 17 amino acids. In germline, CDR1 is SGHDT, CDR2 YYEEEE. CDR3 region: CASRGWGTADSNQPQHF. As DNA, the CDR3 is TGTGCCAGCAGAGGTTGGGGGACAGCGGATAGCAATCAGCCCCAGCATTTT.

V usage is TRBV7-8 and J usage is TRBJ2-7; 9 positions match TRBD2. The CDR3 is 15 residues long. Germline-derived CDR1 and CDR2 are SGHVS and FQNEAQ. Trimming at V came to 5 bases and at J to 2 bases, leaving 7 bases not matched to a gene. The CDR3 nucleotides read TGTGCCAGCAGCCACCGACTAGCGGATCCCTACGAGCAGTACTTC. Translating it yields CASSHRLADPYEQYF.

V and J are TRBV28 and TRBJ1-4, with 7 bases matching TRBD1. CDR1 and CDR2 (germline): MDHEN, SYDVKM. J was trimmed by 8 bases and V by 3 bases; bases with no gene match: 9. The CDR3 is made up of 15 amino acids. The CDR3 sequence is CASSLERGPGEKLFF. The CDR3 DNA reads as TGTGCCAGCAGTTTGGAGAGGGGGCCGGGAGAAAAACTGTTTTTT.

The CDR3 nucleotides read TGTGCCAGCAGTTTTTCCGCAGACAGGGGCCACGAGCAGTACTTC. Translation gives CASSFSADRGHEQYF. The chain couples TRBV27 to TRBJ2-7, with TRBD1 matching over 8 bases. The CDR3 loop spans 15 amino acids. CDR1 and CDR2 (germline): MNHEY, SMNVEV (reference sequence). The ends lost 3 bases at V and 5 bases at J; junction bases unmatched: 9.

The V call is TRBV5-4, the J call TRBJ1-1; D may be TRBD1 (5 bases). Trimming cost V 4 bases and J 2 bases, with 15 bases left between them. The CDR3 spans 15 residues. From germline, CDR1 is SGHNT and CDR2 YYREEE (reference sequence). The CDR3 protein is CASSVGPGGNTEAFF. The CDR3 nucleotides are TGTGCCAGCAGCGTGGGACCCGGGGGTAACACTGAAGCTTTCTTT.

The chain links TRBV19 to TRBJ2-2, with D perhaps TRBD1 (6 bases). The germline V gene has CDR1 LNHDA and CDR2 SQIVND (reference sequence). This CDR3 is built from 14 residues. V lost 6 bases, J lost 8 bases, and 16 bases lay in between. The CDR3 sequence is CASRYTGSAGELFF. The CDR3 bases are TGTGCCAGTAGATACACAGGGTCGGCGGGGGAGCTGTTTTTT.

V is TRBV11-3 and J is TRBJ2-2; D might be TRBD2 (5 bases). The germline V gene has CDR1 SGHNT and CDR2 YENEEA. Between the trimmed V and J ends, which lost 0 bases and 4 bases, there was a span of 9 bases. The CDR3 contains 15 residues. The CDR3 DNA sequence: TGTGCCAGCAGCTTAGATCGGACTCTCACCGGGGAGCTGTTTTTT. It specifies CASSLDRTLTGELFF.

The chain couples TRBV13 to TRBJ1-4; 8 positions match TRBD1. V was clipped by 5 bases and J by 8 bases; unmatched bases: 10. CDR1 and CDR2 from the germline V gene are PRHDT and FYEKMQ (reference sequence). The CDR3 length is 15 residues. CDR3 sequence reads: CASSARTGWSEKLFF. The CDR3 nucleotides read TGTGCCAGCAGCGCCAGGACAGGGTGGTCAGAAAAACTGTTTTTT. Full variable domain (rest looked up from reference TRBV13 and TRBJ1-4): AAGVIQSPRHLIKEKRETATLKCYPIPRHDTVYWYQQGPGQDPQFLISFYEKMQSDKGSIPDRFSAQQFSDYHSELNMSSLELGDSALYFCASSARTGWSEKLFFGSGTQLSVL.

CDR3 sequence reads: CASSFGDGRGETQYF. As DNA, the CDR3 is TGCGCCAGCAGCTTTGGGGATGGAAGGGGAGAGACCCAGTACTTC. This sequence joins TRBV5-1 and TRBJ2-5; TRBD1 is a possible D gene (5 bases). CDR3 size: 15 residues. The V and J ends lost 2 bases and 4 bases respectively, with 15 bases between them. Per germline, CDR1 SGHRS and CDR2 YFSETQ. Full variable domain (remainder filled in from reference TRBV5-1 and TRBJ2-5): KAGVTQTPRYLIKTRGQQVTLSCSPISGHRSVSWYQQTPGQGLQFLFEYFSETQRNKGNFPGRFSGRQFSNSRSEMNVSTLELGDSALYLCASSFGDGRGETQYFGPGTRLLVL.

The chain combines TRBV6-5 with TRBJ2-2; D might be TRBD2 (7 bases). The germline V gene has CDR1 MNHEY and CDR2 SVGAGI. V was cut by 7 bases and J by 2 bases, with 14 bases left in between. The CDR3 runs 15 residues. This chain's CDR3 is CASTLGGVNTGELFF. The DNA for the CDR3 is TGTGCCAGCACGTTAGGGGGGGTTAACACCGGGGAGCTGTTTTTT.

The V call is TRBV24-1, the J call TRBJ2-7; D not resolved. The germline gives CDR1 KGHDR, CDR2 SFDVKD. V gave up 1 base and J gave up 4 bases, with 7 bases separating them. The CDR3 sequence is 13 residues long. The CDR3 DNA reads as TGTGCCACCAGTGATTTTTGGGAATACGAGCAGTACTTC. Translation: CATSDFWEYEQYF.

The chain links TRBV6-1 to TRBJ1-3, with D possibly matching TRBD1 (5 bases). Germline CDR1 is MNHNS and CDR2 is SASEGT. The ends were cut back, 2 bases at V and 3 bases at J, with 20 bases in the middle. The CDR3 loop spans 18 amino acids. This chain's CDR3 is CASSEPPGGDALGNTIYF. The DNA for the CDR3 is TGTGCCAGCAGTGAACCCCCCGGGGGGGACGCTCTTGGAAACACCATATATTTT.

The chain couples TRBV21-1 to TRBJ1-6; the D segment call TRBD1 is taken from the table without a DNA check. TRBV21-1 is marked as a pseudogene. The CDR3 totals 17 residues. CDR3 DNA sequence: TGTGCCAGCAGCCCCGGGACAAAGACCCCATCTGACTCACCCCTCCACTTT. It is translated as CASSPGTKTPSDSPLHF.

The V call is TRBV19, the J call TRBJ1-1, with a possible D match to TRBD1 (6 bases). Looked up from germline, CDR1 is LNHDA and CDR2 is SQIVND (reference sequence). Trimming pared 6 bases from V and 9 bases from J, leaving 11 bases between. This CDR3 has 11 residues. CDR3 DNA: TGTGCCAGTAGCCTAACAGGGCAAGCTTTCTTT. This translates into CASSLTGQAFF.

The gene calls are TRBV7-8 and TRBJ2-1; 7 bases line up with TRBD2. Germline CDR1 and CDR2: SGHVS and FQNEAQ. The CDR3 totals 15 residues. After removal of 2 bases from V and 8 bases from J, the junction contained 9 bases not matched to a gene. CDR3 DNA: TGTGCCAGCAGCTTATCCGAGACTAGCTGGTATGAGCAGTTCTTC. This encodes CASSLSETSWYEQFF.

This clone was counted a single time. V and J are TRBV19 and TRBJ1-1, with D hard to call. This CDR3 spans 16 amino acids. Germline assignment: CDR1 LNHDA and CDR2 SQIVND (reference sequence). Trimming removed 4 bases at V and 1 base at J, with 16 bases between. The CDR3 spells CASSKRGGLANTEAFF. CDR3 coding DNA: TGTGCCAGTAGTAAACGAGGAGGACTTGCGAACACTGAAGCTTTCTTT.

The DNA of the CDR3 is TGCGCCAGCAGTGAGTCGCTGGGGACTGGAAACACCATATATTTT. Translation: CASSESLGTGNTIYF. The chain carries TRBV10-1 and TRBJ1-3; D unresolved. Trimming pared 0 bases from V and 2 bases from J, leaving 8 bases between. The CDR3 runs 15 residues. Per the germline V gene, CDR1 is WNHNN and CDR2 is SYGVQD (reference sequence).

The V gene is TRBV5-1, the J gene TRBJ1-4; the D gene is possibly TRBD1 (6 bases). In germline, CDR1 is SGHRS, CDR2 YFSETQ. Deletions cut 0 bases from V and 7 bases from J, with 13 bases between. The CDR3 spans 15 residues. The chain's CDR3 is CASSLELGGPEKLFF. For the CDR3, the DNA is TGCGCCAGCAGCTTGGAATTGGGGGGGCCTGAAAAACTGTTTTTT.

The chain has TRBV9 and TRBJ2-1, with D perhaps given as TRBD1 or TRBD2 (5 bases each). This CDR3 has 16 amino acids. CDR1 is SGDLS and CDR2 is YYNGEE in the germline V gene. With 4 bases removed from V and 2 bases from J, the gap between germline ends came to 16 bases. CDR3: CASSLTGTPTYNEQFF. DNA of the CDR3: TGTGCCAGCAGCTTGACCGGGACCCCCACCTACAATGAGCAGTTCTTC.

The rearrangement uses TRBV5-1 and TRBJ1-6, with D uncertain. CDR3 length: 16 residues. From germline, CDR1 is SGHRS and CDR2 YFSETQ. Trimming took off 0 bases at V and 6 bases at J, with 13 bases between the two ends. The CDR3 DNA follows: TGCGCCAGCAGCTTGGTTCGGGCCAGGAGTAATTCACCCCTCCACTTT. It codes for CASSLVRARSNSPLHF.